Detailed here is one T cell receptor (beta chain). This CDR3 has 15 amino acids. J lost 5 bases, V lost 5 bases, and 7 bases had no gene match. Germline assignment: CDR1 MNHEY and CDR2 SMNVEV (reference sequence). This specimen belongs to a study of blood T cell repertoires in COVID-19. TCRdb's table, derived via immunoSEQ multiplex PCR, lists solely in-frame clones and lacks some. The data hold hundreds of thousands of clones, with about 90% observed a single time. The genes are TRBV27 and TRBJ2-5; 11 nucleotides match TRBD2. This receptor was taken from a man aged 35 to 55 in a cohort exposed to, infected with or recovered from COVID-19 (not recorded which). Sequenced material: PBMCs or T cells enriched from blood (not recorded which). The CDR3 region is CASSRTSGSAETQYF. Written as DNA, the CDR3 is TGTGCCAGCAGTAGAACTAGCGGGAGCGCGGAGACCCAGTACTTC.